This T cell receptor beta chain was identified in a study of shared clonotypes between healthy human individuals. Trimming shortened V by 4 bases and J by 8 bases, and 17 bases separated the two germline ends. This CDR3 is built from 14 residues. Per germline, CDR1 MNHNY and CDR2 SVGAGI (reference sequence). Generated by immunoSEQ multiplex PCR, the TCRdb table keeps only in-frame clones and is missing some. Here the sample spans 2,500,000 or so clones, just over 90% being singletons. The chain joins TRBV6-6 to TRBJ1-2; D possibly corresponds to TRBD1 (6 bases). Input material: naive CD4+ T cells sorted from blood. Subset reported: CD45RA+ positively selected. This receptor was taken from a man aged 18-30 years in good health. The CDR3 is CASSSYVGAEGYTF. The CDR3 DNA reads as TGTGCCAGCAGTTCCTACGTGGGGGCGGAGGGCTACACCTTC.